The entry below describes one TCR beta chain. No antigen is known for it. No base quality values were provided; no much bigger clone lies one nucleotide off. This entry is derived from a study of cytomegalovirus exposure and HLA in healthy donors (dated by TCRdb to between 2016 and 2019). About the full investigation: An earlier analysis of approximately 600 of the donors reported 250 to 300 Gb of sequence data and approximately 110 million unique TCR beta sequences from about 179 million T cells. HLA typing covered class I and class II loci at four-digit resolution. In a later genetic analysis, genome-wide SNP genotypes for about 60% of the 666 donors were used, and that subset was treated as a discovery cohort. In a later analysis, previously published TCR beta repertoires from about 640 donors were re-analyzed and high-resolution HLA genotyping was added so that TCR occurrence patterns could be studied. Of the roughly 400 genotyped donors, 80% to 90% were placed in the genetic ancestry cluster associated with self-reported Caucasian donors. Roughly five DR-DQ haplotypes were handled as single units for association and clustering, since linkage in the cohort was strong. An early release that covered roughly 600 HLA-typed donors contained approximately 290 gigabases of sequencing data and 70 million to 100 million unique TCR sequences. In the later analysis, no new phenotypic data were used to find candidate immune exposures; instead, reliance was placed on TCR beta sequences and their occurrence across donors. To predict cytomegalovirus infection status, the study combined high-throughput TCR immunosequencing, statistical association of individual TCRs with disease status, and machine learning. An earlier analysis of approximately 500 of the donors applied high-throughput TCR beta sequencing to assess whether each TCR beta V gene segment acted as functional or pseudogenic. Using immunosequencing, the study profiled T cell repertoires from fewer than 850 subjects and related those repertoires to cytomegalovirus serostatus. The number of donors typed differed by locus, with roughly 620-630 for A, B, C, DRB1 and DQB1, around 500 for DQA1, 600 to 610 for DPA1, and over 400 for DPB1. The study was designed to test whether signatures of past pathogen exposure could be identified by cataloging public T cell receptors. Donor age, sex, ethnicity and CMV serostatus were compiled alongside the repertoire data. Every discovery cohort repertoire had been produced on one sequencing platform. Along with the approximately 620-subject first cohort, a separate validation cohort of over a hundred different subjects was used. Across around 400 genotyped donors of the cohort, an average of 235,054 unique TCR beta nucleotide sequences per donor were sequenced, and roughly 17% of those sequences were non-productive. Results and caveats for the whole study, not just this receptor: A later analysis found that most CMV-associated TCR beta chains appeared HLA-restricted, with HLA associations seemingly driven largely by CMV exposure. Linkage disequilibrium might explain the correlated functional status among segregating V segments, but an unknown experimental factor could not be excluded. A later analysis associated approximately 17,000 TCR beta sequences with specific HLA alleles at a false discovery rate of 0.05. In a later analysis, HLA-associated TCR beta chains showed more clonal expansion and lower generation probabilities than non-associated chains that were equally common. An association between a missense DCLRE1C variant and V-gene and J-gene trimming of TCR beta chains was found in a later genetic analysis and replicated in an independent cohort. A further reported finding was that TCR beta sequences accurately predicted the HLA-A and HLA-B alleles for most subjects in the first cohort. The presence/absence analyses assumed that sequencing depth was roughly uniform across donors, and that assumption may not be true. A group of highly shared sequence variants was considered likely to be a technical artifact of the sequencing pipeline. Because the 87-base-pair reads could not distinguish some IMGT-functional V segments, including TRBV6-2 and TRBV6-3, those segments were excluded. In a later analysis, several top co-occurrence clusters were reported to appear linked to parvovirus B19, influenza, CMV and Epstein-Barr virus. Because HLA typing was missing for some donors at each locus, association tests included only the typed subset. It was suggested by the authors that the approach could potentially be generalized to other disease states and immunological phenotypes. Broadly in line with IMGT annotations, most TCR beta V segments showed up in productive rearrangements about 90% or about 30% of the time in an earlier analysis of several hundred of the donors. Strong co-occurrence of HLA alleles, especially DR and DQ, made assigning TCR associations to individual alleles difficult. A later genetic analysis reported fewer N-insertions in productive TCRs among donors in an Asian-associated ancestry cluster than the 666-donor mean. The classifier was reported to diagnose cytomegalovirus status with high specificity and sensitivity in both the original cohort and the validation cohort. Most TCR sequences were seen in very few donors, while some public TCRs were found in many individuals. A few of the identified cytomegalovirus-associated TCR beta chains were confirmed in vitro to be specific for cytomegalovirus antigens. In a later analysis, TCR association rates were found to vary across HLA loci, with the most associated TCRs seen for DRB1 alleles and the fewest for HLA-C alleles. Only TCR beta chains were sequenced in this cohort, and the absence of alpha or paired-chain data limited detectable features. The study gave a list of about 170 TCR beta chains associated with cytomegalovirus. Because counts were too low, roughly 18 rarely observed V segments, including chromosome 9 orphons, were left out of the earlier analysis of approximately 500 of the donors. For the cohort, immune exposure information was limited to CMV serostatus.

Library creation used the immunoSEQ multiplex PCR assay. For the multiplex PCR, a mixture combining 60 forward primers for TCR Vbeta segments and 13 reverse primers for TCR Jbeta segments was used. The CDR3 region of rearranged TCR beta genes was amplified from genomic DNA with a multiplex PCR assay. Amplified TCR beta libraries were sequenced as 87-base-pair reads on the Illumina HiSeq System. For the original study's pipeline: A later analysis counted tens of millions of unique TCR beta chains across the 690 or so repertoires, and around 12 million of these chains were shared by at least two donors. Raw reads were error-corrected and collapsed into unique sequences with a nearest-neighbor algorithm that merged closely related sequences to remove PCR and sequencing errors. V, D and J gene segments were assigned by aligning CDR3 sequences to IMGT reference sequences. For a sequence to be retained, a match of at least six nucleotides to both a V gene segment and a J gene segment was required. Rearrangements were called productive when the CDR3 lacked stop codons and stayed in frame with V and J; all others were non-productive. Following IMGT convention, CDR3 was defined as the stretch from the second conserved V-encoded cysteine up to the conserved J-encoded phenylalanine. In an earlier analysis of roughly 580 of the donors, sequences lacking an unambiguous match to a single V gene segment were excluded. An earlier analysis of a few hundred of the donors classified V segments as functional when productive rearrangements were above 56.7% and as segregating when the standard deviation between donors was above 5%. A statistical classification framework was developed to diagnose cytomegalovirus status using the catalog of TCR beta chain sequences. In a later analysis, TCR nucleotide sequences were compared against IMGT/GENE-DB human TR gene sequences so that V and J genes could be assigned. Using the TCRdist pipeline, a later analysis assigned CDR3 sequences along with most-parsimonious VDJ recombination scenarios. In a later analysis, each TCR beta chain was defined by its CDR3 amino acid sequence together with its V-gene family, and reads lacking a unique V-gene family were excluded. In a later analysis, approximately 640 highly shared, low-generation-probability nucleotide sequences were removed to address suspected cross-contamination and a sequencing artifact. In a later analysis, a clonal expansion index was calculated for each public chain from normalized within-repertoire ranks of inferred template counts. In a later analysis, generation probabilities were computed with a VDJ recombination model fitted to out-of-frame rearrangements, and the resulting probabilities were checked against IGoR. In a later analysis, TCR-TCR, TCR-HLA and TCR-CMV co-occurrence was scored with hypergeometric tests, and a repertoire-size bias correction was applied to TCR pairs. A later analysis estimated false discovery rates by permuting HLA or CMV assignments 20 times. In a later analysis, co-occurring TCRs were grouped using DBSCAN, with TCRdist sequence similarity added in when clustering inside HLA-allele-positive subsets. Repertoires with fewer than 30,000 or more than 120,000 public chains, plus five repertoires with anomalous nucleotide sharing, were excluded from co-occurrence clustering. TCRdb retrieved this table from immuneACCESS and kept in-frame rearrangements only. Not all clones are present; in checked studies, unresolved V genes account for under half, and no reason is known for the remainder. V and J calls and clone size are those listed in that table; D and trimming were worked out from the DNA. This sample comprises some 120,000 clones, 77% of them detected only once. The top ten clonotypes cover about 13% of the sample.

In total, roughly 670 healthy bone marrow donors made up the cohort. At the time of sampling, all cohort members were nominally healthy, though unrecorded immune exposures were likely present. The donor was CMV seropositive and was included in the group of 250 to 300 seropositive cohort members. Every donor gave a peripheral blood sample, and the peripheral blood mononuclear cells from that sample were used for TCR beta sequencing. Genomic DNA extraction from the blood cell samples was performed with the Qiagen DNeasy Blood Extraction Kit. V and J are truncated by 0 bases and 10 bases respectively, leaving an intervening sequence of 10 bases. The CDR3 numbers 13 residues from cysteine through phenylalanine. The CDR3 DNA has 39 bases and is translated from base 1. Based on the germline V gene (reference sequence), the CDR1 and CDR2 sequences are MNHNY and SVGAGI.

Specimen: PBMCs. The chain was built from TRBV6-6 and TRBJ1-5; the D gene remains uncertain. This TCR came from a woman aged 40 to 55 in good health and CMV-seropositive. Here is the DNA: TGTGCCAGCAGTTACTCAGGGTCGGGACCCCAGCATTTT. Translated, it reads CASSYSGSGPQHF.